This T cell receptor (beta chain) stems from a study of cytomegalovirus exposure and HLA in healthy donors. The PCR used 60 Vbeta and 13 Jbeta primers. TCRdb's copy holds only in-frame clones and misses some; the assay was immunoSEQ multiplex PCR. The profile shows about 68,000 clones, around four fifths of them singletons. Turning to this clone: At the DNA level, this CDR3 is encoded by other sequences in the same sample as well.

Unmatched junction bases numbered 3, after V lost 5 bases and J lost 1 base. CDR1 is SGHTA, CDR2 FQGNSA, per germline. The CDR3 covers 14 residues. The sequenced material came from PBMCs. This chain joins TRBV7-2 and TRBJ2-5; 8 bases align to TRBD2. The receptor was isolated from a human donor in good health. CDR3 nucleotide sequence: TGTGCCAGCAGCCTCACTAGCGGCCAAGAGACCCAGTACTTC. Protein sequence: CASSLTSGQETQYF.